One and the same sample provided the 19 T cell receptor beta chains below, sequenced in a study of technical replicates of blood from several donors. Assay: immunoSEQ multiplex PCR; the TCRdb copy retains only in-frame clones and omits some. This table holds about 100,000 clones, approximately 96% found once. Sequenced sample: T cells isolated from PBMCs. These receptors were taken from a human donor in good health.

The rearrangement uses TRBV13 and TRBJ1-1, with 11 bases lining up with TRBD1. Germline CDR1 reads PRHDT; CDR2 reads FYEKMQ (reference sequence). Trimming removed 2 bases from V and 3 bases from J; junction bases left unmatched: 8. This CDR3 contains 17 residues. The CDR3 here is CASSLTTGTGGYTEAFF. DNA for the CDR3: TGTGCCAGCAGCTTAACGACCGGGACAGGGGGTTACACTGAAGCTTTCTTT.

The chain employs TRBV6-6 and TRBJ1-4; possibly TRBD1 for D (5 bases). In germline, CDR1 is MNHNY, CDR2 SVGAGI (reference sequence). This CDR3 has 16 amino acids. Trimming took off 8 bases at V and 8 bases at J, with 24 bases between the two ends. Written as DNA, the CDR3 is TGTGCCAGCCTATCTTATGAGAGTCAGGGCCAGGAAAAACTGTTTTTT. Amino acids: CASLSYESQGQEKLFF.

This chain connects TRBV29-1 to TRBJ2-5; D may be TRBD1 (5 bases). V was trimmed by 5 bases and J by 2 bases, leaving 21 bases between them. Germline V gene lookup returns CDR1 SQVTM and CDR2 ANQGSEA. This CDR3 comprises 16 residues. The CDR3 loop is CSVMRVKDTFQETQYF. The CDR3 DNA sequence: TGCAGCGTTATGCGAGTAAAGGACACTTTTCAAGAGACCCAGTACTTC.

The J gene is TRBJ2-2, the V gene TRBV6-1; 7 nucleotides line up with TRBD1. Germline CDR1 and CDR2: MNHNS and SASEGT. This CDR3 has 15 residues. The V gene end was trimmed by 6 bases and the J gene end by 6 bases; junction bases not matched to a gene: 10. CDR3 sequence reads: CASSELTGVPGELFF. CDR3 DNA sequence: TGTGCCAGCAGCGAACTCACAGGGGTCCCCGGGGAGCTGTTTTTT.

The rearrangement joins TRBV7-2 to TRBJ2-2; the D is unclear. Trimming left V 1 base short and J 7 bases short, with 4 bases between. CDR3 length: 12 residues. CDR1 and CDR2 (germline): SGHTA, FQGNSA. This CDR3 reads CASSLDHGELFF. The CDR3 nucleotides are TGTGCCAGCAGCTTAGATCACGGGGAGCTGTTTTTT.

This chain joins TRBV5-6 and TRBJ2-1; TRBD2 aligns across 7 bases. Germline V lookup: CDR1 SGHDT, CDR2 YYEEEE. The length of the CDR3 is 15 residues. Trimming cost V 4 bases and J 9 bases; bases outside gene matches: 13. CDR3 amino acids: CASSLRDYPFGEQFF. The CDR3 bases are TGTGCCAGCAGCCTCCGGGACTACCCCTTTGGTGAGCAGTTCTTC.

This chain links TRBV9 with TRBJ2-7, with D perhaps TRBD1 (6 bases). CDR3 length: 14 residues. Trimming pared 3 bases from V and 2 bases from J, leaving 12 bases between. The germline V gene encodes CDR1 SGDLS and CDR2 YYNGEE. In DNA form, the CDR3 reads TGTGCCAGCAGCGCCGGGGACATAGCCTACGAGCAGTACTTC. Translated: CASSAGDIAYEQYF.

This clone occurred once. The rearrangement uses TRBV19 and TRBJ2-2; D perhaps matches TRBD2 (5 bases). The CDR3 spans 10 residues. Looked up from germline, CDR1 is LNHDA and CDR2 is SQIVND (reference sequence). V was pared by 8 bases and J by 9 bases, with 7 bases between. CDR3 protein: CASGSWELFF. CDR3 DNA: TGTGCCAGTGGGAGTTGGGAGCTGTTTTTT.

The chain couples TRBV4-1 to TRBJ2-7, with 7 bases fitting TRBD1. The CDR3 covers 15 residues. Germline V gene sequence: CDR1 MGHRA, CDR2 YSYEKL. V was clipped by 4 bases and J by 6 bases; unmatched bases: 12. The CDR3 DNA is TGCGCCAGCAGCCCAACGTACAGGGGTCCTAGCGAGCAGTACTTC. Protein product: CASSPTYRGPSEQYF.

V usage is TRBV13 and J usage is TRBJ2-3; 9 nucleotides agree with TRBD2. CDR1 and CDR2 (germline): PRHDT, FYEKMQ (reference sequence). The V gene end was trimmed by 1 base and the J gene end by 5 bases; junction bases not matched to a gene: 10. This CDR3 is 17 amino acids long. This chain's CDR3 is CASSLVGLAGIVDTQYF. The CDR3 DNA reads TGTGCCAGCAGCTTAGTGGGGCTAGCGGGAATCGTAGATACGCAGTATTTT.

CDR3 bases: TGTGCCAGCAGCCCTTCTAGAGAGACCCAGTACTTC. It translates to CASSPSRETQYF. The chain recombines TRBV7-9 with TRBJ2-5; D gene uncertain. V lost 5 bases, J lost 4 bases, and 8 bases lay in between. The CDR3 consists of 12 residues. CDR1 and CDR2 from the germline V gene are SEHNR and FQNEAQ (reference sequence).

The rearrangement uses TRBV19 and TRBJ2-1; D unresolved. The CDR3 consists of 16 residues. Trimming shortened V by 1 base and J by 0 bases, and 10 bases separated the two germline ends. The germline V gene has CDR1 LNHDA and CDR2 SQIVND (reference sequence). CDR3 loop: CASSIGHLSSYNEQFF. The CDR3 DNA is TGTGCCAGTAGTATAGGTCATTTGAGCTCCTACAATGAGCAGTTCTTC. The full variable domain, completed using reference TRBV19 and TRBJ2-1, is DGGITQSPKYLFRKEGQNVTLSCEQNLNHDAMYWYRQDPGQGLRLIYYSQIVNDFQKGDIAEGYSVSREKKESFPLTVTSAQKNPTAFYLCASSIGHLSSYNEQFFGPGTRLTVL.

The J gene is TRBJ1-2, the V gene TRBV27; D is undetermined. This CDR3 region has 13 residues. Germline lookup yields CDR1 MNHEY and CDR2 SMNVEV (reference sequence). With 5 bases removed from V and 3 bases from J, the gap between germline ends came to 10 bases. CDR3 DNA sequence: TGTGCCAGCAGTATTACGGAGTACTATGGCTACACCTTC. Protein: CASSITEYYGYTF.

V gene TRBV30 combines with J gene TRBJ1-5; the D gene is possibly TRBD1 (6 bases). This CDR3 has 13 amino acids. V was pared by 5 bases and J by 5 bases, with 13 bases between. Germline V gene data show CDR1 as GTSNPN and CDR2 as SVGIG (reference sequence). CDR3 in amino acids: CAWSGTTYQPQHF. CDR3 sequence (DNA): TGTGCCTGGTCTGGGACAACCTATCAGCCCCAGCATTTT.

The CDR3 DNA reads TGTGCCAGCAGAAGAGGGCTGACTGAAGCTTTCTTT. The encoded protein is CASRRGLTEAFF. V and J are TRBV2 and TRBJ1-1, with D uncertain. Germline CDR1 SNHLY, CDR2 FYNNEI. Trimming pared 6 bases from V and 5 bases from J, leaving 10 bases between. CDR3 size: 12 residues. The full variable domain, its missing parts supplied by reference TRBV2 and TRBJ1-1, is EPEVTQTPSHQVTQMGQEVILRCVPISNHLYFYWYRQILGQKVEFLVSFYNNEISEKSEIFDDQFSVERPDGSNFTLKIRSTKLEDSAMYFCASRRGLTEAFFGQGTRLTVV.

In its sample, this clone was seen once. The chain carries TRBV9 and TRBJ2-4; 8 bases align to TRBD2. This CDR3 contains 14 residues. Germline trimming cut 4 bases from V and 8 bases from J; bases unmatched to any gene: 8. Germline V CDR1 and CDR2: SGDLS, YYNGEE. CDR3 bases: TGTGCCAGCAGCCCGGCGGGGGGTTCGGACATTCAGTACTTC. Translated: CASSPAGGSDIQYF.

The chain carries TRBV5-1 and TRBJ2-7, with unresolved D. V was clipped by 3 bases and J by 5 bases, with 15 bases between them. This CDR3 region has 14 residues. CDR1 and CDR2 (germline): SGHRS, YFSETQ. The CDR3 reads CASSSVNIADEQYF. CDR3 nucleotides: TGCGCCAGCAGCTCGGTAAACATTGCGGACGAGCAGTACTTC.

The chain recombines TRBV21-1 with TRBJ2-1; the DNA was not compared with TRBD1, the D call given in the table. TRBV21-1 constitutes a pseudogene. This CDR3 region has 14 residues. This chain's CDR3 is CASSRTGGSNEQFF. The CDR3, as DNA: TGTGCCAGCAGCCGTACAGGGGGCAGCAATGAGCAGTTCTTC.

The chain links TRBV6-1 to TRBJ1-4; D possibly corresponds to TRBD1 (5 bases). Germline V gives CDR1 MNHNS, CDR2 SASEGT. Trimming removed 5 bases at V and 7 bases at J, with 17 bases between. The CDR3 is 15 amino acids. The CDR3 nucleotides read TGTGCCAGCAGTCCTGATCGGGACTTCCCTGAAAAACTGTTTTTT. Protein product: CASSPDRDFPEKLFF.